Included here is one T cell receptor beta chain sequence, with context. What it binds is not known. Use of 60 Vbeta and 13 Jbeta primers characterized the PCR. Libraries were prepared by immunoSEQ multiplex PCR; TCRdb keeps only in-frame clonotypes and omits some of them. The sample has around 300,000 clones; around 66% are singletons. This sample was included in a study of cytomegalovirus exposure and HLA in healthy donors. Whole-study context: An earlier analysis found 110 million or so unique TCR beta sequences from 200 million or so T cells. Samples from HLA-typed donors yielded approximately 80 million unique TCRs in an early data release. Findings and limits, study-wide: Specificity for CMV antigens was confirmed in vitro for a few of the CMV-associated chains. Association of 16,951 TCR beta sequences with HLA alleles was found at 0.05 false discovery rate in a later analysis.

Deletions cut 1 base from V and 6 bases from J, with 5 bases between. The CDR3 totals 12 residues. Germline V gives CDR1 SGHNT, CDR2 YENEEA. The V call is TRBV11-3, the J call TRBJ2-3; D is undetermined. Sequenced sample: PBMCs. This TCR was recovered from a female donor in good health and CMV-seronegative. The CDR3: CASSLGRDTQYF. The CDR3 DNA is TGTGCCAGCAGCTTAGGGCGGGATACGCAGTATTTT.